These 2 T cell receptor beta chains were sequenced from one sample in a study of cytomegalovirus exposure and HLA in healthy donors. Primers for the PCR totalled 60 Vbeta and 13 Jbeta. Clones were sequenced by immunoSEQ multiplex PCR, and TCRdb holds only the in-frame ones, with some missing. The table shows around 150,000 clones, with roughly three quarters occurring only once. The sequencing input was PBMCs. The source of these receptors is a human donor in good health.

This chain connects TRBV7-6 to TRBJ2-3; maybe TRBD2 (6 bases). Germline-derived CDR1 and CDR2 are SGHVS and FNYEAQ. V lost 1 base and J lost 2, with 10 bases in between. The CDR3 has 15 amino acids. CDR3 sequence: CASSLVGGNTDTQYF. CDR3 nucleotides: TGTGCCAGCAGCTTAGTGGGCGGGAACACAGATACGCAGTATTTT. The whole variable domain, remainder taken from reference TRBV7-6 and TRBJ2-3, is GAGVSQSPRYKVTKRGQDVALRCDPISGHVSLYWYRQALGQGPEFLTYFNYEAQQDKSGLPNDRFSAERPEGSISTLTIQRTEQRDSAMYRCASSLVGGNTDTQYFGPGTRLTVL.

This chain uses TRBV30 with TRBJ2-7; D is possibly TRBD2 (6 bases). V lost 8 bases, J lost 0 bases, and 14 bases lay in between. Germline CDR1 GTSNPN, CDR2 SVGIG (reference sequence). This CDR3 region has 13 residues. The CDR3 nucleotides read TGTGCCCGCGGGACTGCTTACTCCTACGAGCAGTACTTC. Residues: CARGTAYSYEQYF.